This entry is about one TCR beta chain. As yet, its antigen is unknown. Samples underwent the assay at deep level. Sequenced by immunoSEQ multiplex PCR; TCRdb stores in-frame clones only, minus some. Of 2.5 million or so clones listed, around 94% are singletons. The sample is drawn from a study of shared clonotypes between healthy human individuals. Study-wide findings and caveats: Apart from blood, nothing was sampled; tissue repertoires likely differ. Relative to their counterparts shared across all four donors, non-shared clonotypes exhibited diminished generation probabilities.

Everyone who donated was a Caucasian adult who lived in Nashville, Tennessee. The CDR3 runs 16 residues. The junction had 5 bases not matched to a gene; V was cut back by 2 bases and J by 0 bases. Germline V gives CDR1 SGHTA, CDR2 FQGTGA. The origin of this receptor is a man younger than 35 in good health. J is TRBJ2-3 and V is TRBV7-3, with 7 bases fitting TRBD1. Sequencing used naive CD4+ T cells sorted from blood. The subset here: CD45RA+ positively selected. CDR3: CASSLGQVISTDTQYF. CDR3 sequence (DNA): TGTGCCAGCAGCTTAGGACAGGTCATTAGCACAGATACGCAGTATTTT.